This TCR beta chain was obtained from a study of T-cell memory formation after mild COVID-19. TCRdb fed the 5' RACE reads into MiXCR, producing one record per CDR3 protein. The repertoire holds 110,000 to 150,000 distinct CDR3 sequences, around 15% seen once, with more than 25% in the top ten. Germline assignment: CDR1 SGHRS and CDR2 YFSETQ. The V and J ends lost 3 bases and 1 base respectively, with 13 bases between them. This CDR3 has 15 residues. In its sample, this clonotype was seen many times. V usage is TRBV5-1 and J usage is TRBJ1-2, with a tentative D call TRBD1 (6 bases). The source material was PBMCs or a T cell subset sorted from them (not recorded which). This TCR was sampled from an adult woman who had mild COVID-19 (a few samples of this study predate the infection). Cell type and time point are not known. The CDR3 DNA is TGCGCCAGCAGCTCGCCAGGGGAAGGTAACTATGGCTACACCTTC. Amino acid sequence: CASSSPGEGNYGYTF.